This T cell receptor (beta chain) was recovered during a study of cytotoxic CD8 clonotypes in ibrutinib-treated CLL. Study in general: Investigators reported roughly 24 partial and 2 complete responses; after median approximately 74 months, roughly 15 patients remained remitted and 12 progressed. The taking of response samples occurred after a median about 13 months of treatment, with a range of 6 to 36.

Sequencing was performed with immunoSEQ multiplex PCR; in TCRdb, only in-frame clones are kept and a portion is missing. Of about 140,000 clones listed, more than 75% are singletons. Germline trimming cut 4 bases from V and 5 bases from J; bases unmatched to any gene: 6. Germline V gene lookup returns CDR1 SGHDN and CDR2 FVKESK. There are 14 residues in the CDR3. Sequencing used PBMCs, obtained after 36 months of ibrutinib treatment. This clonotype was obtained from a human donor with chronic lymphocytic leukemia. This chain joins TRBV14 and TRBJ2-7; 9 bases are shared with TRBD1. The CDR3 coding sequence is TGTGCCAGCAGCCTGGGACAGGGTGTCCACGAGCAGTACTTC. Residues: CASSLGQGVHEQYF.